One T cell receptor (beta chain) is described in this entry. The antigen is undetermined. The record originates from a study of graft-versus-host responses after intestinal transplantation. Study at large: Multivisceral, liver-intestinal, or isolated intestinal grafts went to recipients.

The protocol was immunoSEQ multiplex PCR, while the TCRdb copy is restricted to in-frame clones and leaves out a portion. The sample carries about 40,000 clones, less than 95% recorded once. Per germline, CDR1 SGHRS and CDR2 YFSETQ. Trimming cost V 0 bases and J 6 bases, with 16 bases left between them. This CDR3 region has 15 residues. The study, taken as a whole, reports: Allografts of patients with graft-donor T cell macrochimerism showed high graft-versus-host to host-versus-graft clone ratios. The marrow of recipients harbored GvH clones, and ileum or blood showed some of them first.

The clonotype was recovered from a human patient who received an intestinal transplant, so some T cells may come from the graft donor. The genes are TRBV5-1 and TRBJ2-7; perhaps TRBD2 as D (6 bases). The specimen was PBMCs, collected 300 to 330 days after intestinal transplant. CDR3 region: CASSLGVRQGGEQYF. For the CDR3, the DNA is TGCGCCAGCAGCTTGGGGGTTCGGCAGGGAGGCGAGCAGTACTTC.